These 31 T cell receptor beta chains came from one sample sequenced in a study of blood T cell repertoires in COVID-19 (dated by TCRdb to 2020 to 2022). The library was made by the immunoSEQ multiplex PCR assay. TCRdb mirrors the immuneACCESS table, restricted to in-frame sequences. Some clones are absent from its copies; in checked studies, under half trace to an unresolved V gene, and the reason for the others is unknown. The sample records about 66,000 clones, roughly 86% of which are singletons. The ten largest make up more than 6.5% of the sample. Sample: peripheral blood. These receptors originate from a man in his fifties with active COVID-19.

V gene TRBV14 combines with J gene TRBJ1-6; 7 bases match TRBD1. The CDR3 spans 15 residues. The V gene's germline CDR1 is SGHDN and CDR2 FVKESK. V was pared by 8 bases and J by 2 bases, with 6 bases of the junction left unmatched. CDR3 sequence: CASRQGMPYNSPLHF. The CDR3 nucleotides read TGTGCCAGCCGACAGGGTATGCCCTATAATTCACCCCTCCACTTT.

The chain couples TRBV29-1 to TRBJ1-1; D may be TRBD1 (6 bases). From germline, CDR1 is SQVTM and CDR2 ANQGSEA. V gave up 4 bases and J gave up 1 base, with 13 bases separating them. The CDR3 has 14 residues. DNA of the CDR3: TGCAGCGTTGGAGTTCGCAGGGGGAACACTGAAGCTTTCTTT. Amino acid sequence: CSVGVRRGNTEAFF.

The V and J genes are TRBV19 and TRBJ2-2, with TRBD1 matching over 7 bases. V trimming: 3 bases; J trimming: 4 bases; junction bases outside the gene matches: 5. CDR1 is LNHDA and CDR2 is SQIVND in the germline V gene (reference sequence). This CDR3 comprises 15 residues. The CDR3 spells CASSIDRASTGELFF. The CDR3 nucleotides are TGTGCCAGTAGTATTGACAGGGCAAGCACCGGGGAGCTGTTTTTT.

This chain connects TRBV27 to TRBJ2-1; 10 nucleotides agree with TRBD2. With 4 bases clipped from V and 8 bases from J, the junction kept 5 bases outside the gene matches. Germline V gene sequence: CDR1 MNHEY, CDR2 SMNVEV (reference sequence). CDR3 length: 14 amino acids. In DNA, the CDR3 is TGTGCCAGCAGTTCCCCAGCGGGGGGGCATGAGCAGTTCTTC. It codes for CASSSPAGGHEQFF.

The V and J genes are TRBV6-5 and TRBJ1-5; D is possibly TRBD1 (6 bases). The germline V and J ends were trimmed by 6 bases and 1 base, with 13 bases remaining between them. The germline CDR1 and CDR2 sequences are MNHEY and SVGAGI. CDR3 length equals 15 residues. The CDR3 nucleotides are TGTGCCAGCAGCAGAAACAGGGAAAGCAATCAGCCCCAGCATTTT. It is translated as CASSRNRESNQPQHF.

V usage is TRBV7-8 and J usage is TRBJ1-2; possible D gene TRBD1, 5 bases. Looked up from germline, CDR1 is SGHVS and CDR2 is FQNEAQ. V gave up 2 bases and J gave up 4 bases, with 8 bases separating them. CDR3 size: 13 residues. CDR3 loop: CASSLSRGYGYTF. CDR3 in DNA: TGTGCCAGCAGCTTAAGTAGGGGCTATGGCTACACCTTC.

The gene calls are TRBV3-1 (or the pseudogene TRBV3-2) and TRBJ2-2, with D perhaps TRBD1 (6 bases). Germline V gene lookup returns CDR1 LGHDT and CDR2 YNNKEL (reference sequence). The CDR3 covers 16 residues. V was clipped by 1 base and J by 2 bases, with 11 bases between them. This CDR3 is CASSQASQGNTGELFF. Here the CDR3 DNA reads TGTGCCAGCAGCCAAGCCTCACAGGGCAACACCGGGGAGCTGTTTTTT.

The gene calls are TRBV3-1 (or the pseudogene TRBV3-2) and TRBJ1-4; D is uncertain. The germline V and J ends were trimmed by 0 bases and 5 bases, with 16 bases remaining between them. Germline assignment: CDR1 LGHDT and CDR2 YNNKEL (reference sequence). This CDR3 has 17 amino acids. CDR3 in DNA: TGTGCCAGCAGCCAAGAAATCACTGGAGGAGTAAATGAAAAACTGTTTTTT. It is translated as CASSQEITGGVNEKLFF.

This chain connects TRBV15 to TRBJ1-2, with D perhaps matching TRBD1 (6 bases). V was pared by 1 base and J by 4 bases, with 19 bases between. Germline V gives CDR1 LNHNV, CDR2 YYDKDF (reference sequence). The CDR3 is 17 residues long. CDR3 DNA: TGTGCCACCAGCAGAGGGCACAGGGAGTCTATGGCCTATGGCTACACCTTC. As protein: CATSRGHRESMAYGYTF.

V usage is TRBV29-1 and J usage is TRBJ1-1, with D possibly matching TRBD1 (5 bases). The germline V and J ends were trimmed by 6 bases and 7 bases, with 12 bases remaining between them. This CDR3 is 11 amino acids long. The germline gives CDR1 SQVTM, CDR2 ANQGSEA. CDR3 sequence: CSVPHGGEAFF. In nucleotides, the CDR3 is TGCAGCGTCCCCCACGGGGGTGAAGCTTTCTTT.

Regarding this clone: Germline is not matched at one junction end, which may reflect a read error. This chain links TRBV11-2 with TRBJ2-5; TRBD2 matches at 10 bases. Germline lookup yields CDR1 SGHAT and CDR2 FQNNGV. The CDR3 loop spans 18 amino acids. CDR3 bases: TGTGCCAGCACCTTAAGGGCTAGCGGGAGTGGGGGGCAAGAGACCCAGTACTTC. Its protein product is CASTLRASGSGGQETQYF.

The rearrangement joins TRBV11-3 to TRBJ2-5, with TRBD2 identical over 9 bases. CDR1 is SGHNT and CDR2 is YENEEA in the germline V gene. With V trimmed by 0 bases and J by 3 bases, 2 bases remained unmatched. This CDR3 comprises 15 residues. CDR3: CASSLEGGREETQYF. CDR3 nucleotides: TGTGCCAGCAGCTTAGAAGGCGGGAGGGAAGAGACCCAGTACTTC.

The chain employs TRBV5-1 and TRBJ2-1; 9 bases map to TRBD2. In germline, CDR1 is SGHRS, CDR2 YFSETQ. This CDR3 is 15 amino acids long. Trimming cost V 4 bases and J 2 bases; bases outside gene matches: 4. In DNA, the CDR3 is TGCGCCAGCAGCCAGGCTAGCGGGGCCTACAATGAGCAGTTCTTC. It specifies CASSQASGAYNEQFF.

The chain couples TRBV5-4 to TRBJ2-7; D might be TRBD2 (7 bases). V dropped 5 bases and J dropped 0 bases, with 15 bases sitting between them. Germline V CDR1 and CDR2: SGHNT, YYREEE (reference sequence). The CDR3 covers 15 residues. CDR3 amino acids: CASSLGGAASYEQYF. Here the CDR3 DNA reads TGTGCCAGCAGTTTAGGGGGGGCGGCCTCCTACGAGCAGTACTTC.

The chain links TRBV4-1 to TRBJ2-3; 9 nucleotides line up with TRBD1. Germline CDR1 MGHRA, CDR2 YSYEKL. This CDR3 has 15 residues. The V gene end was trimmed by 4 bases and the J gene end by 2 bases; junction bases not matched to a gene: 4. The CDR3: CASSLRDRDTDTQYF. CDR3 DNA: TGCGCCAGCAGCCTCCGGGACAGGGACACAGATACGCAGTATTTT.

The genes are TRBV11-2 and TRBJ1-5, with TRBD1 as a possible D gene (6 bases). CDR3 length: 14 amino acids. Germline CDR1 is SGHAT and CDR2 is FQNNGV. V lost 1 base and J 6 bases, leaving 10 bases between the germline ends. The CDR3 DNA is TGTGCCAGCAGCTTAGCGGGGGGCCTTCAGCCCCAGCATTTT. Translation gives CASSLAGGLQPQHF.

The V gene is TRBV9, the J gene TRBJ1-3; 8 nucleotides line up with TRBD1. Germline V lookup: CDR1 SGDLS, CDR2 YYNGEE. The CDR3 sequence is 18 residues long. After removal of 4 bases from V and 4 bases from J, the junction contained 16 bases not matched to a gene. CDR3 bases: TGTGCCAGCAGCCACCGACAGGGGCGGGCGGGTTCCGGAAACACCATATATTTT. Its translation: CASSHRQGRAGSGNTIYF.

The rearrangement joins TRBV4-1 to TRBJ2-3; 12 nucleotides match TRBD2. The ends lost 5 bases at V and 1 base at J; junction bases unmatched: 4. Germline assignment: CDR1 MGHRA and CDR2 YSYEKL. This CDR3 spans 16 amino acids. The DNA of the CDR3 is TGCGCCAGCAGCGTACGACTAGCGGGAGGCACAGATACGCAGTATTTT. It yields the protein CASSVRLAGGTDTQYF.

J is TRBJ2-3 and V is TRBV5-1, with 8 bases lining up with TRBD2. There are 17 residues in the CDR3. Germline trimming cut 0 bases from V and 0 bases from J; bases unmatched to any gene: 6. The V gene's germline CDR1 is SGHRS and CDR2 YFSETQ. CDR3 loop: CASSLVGSGISTDTQYF. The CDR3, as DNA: TGCGCCAGCAGCTTGGTGGGTAGCGGGATAAGCACAGATACGCAGTATTTT.

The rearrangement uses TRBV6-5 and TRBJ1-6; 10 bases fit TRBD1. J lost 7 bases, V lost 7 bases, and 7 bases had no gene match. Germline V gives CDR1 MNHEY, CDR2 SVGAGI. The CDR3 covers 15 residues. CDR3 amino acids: CASIRTGGINSPLHF. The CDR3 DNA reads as TGTGCCAGCATACGGACAGGGGGAATAAATTCACCCCTCCACTTT.

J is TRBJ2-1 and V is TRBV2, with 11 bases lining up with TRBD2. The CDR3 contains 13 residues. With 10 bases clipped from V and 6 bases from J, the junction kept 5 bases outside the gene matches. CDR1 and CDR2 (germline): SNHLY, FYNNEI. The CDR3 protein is CATLAGGRNEQFF. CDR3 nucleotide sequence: TGTGCCACCCTAGCGGGAGGACGCAATGAGCAGTTCTTC.

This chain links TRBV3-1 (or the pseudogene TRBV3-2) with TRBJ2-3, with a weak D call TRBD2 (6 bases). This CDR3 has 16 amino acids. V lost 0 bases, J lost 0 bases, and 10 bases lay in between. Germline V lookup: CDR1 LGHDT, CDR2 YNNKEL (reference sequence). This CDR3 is CASSQEPSASTDTQYF. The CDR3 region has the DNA TGTGCCAGCAGCCAAGAACCTAGCGCAAGCACAGATACGCAGTATTTT.

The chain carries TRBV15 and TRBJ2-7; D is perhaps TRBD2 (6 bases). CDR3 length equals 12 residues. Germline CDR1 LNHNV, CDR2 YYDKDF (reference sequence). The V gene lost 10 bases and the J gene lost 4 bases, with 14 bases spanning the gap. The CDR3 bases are TGTGCCAGGACGGGACTCCGATACGAGCAGTACTTC. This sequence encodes CARTGLRYEQYF.

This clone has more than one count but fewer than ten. Here the CDR3 DNA reads TGTGCCAGCAGTTTATCAACCCACTTTTCCTACGAGCAGTACGTC. It is translated as CASSLSTHFSYEQYV. This chain joins TRBV27 and TRBJ2-7; D is unresolved. Germline-derived CDR1 and CDR2 are MNHEY and SMNVEV (reference sequence). Trimming cost V 0 bases and J 1 base, with 10 bases left between them. This CDR3 has 15 amino acids.

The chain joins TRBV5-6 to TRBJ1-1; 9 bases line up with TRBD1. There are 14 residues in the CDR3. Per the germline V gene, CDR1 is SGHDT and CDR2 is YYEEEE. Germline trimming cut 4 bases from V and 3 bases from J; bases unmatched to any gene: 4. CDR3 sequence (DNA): TGTGCCAGCAGCAAAGACAGGGGGTACACTGAAGCTTTCTTT. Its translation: CASSKDRGYTEAFF.

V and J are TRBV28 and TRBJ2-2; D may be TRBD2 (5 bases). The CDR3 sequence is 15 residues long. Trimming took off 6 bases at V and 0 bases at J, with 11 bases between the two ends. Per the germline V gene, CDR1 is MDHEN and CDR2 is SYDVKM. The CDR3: CASSRGGPNTGELFF. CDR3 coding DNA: TGTGCCAGCAGCCGCGGCGGGCCGAACACCGGGGAGCTGTTTTTT.

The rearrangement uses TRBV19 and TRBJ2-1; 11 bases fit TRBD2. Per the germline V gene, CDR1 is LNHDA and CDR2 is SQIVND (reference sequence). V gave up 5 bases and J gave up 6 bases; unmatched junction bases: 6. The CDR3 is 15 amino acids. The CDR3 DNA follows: TGTGCCAGTAGTCTTTTAGCGGGAGGGCCCAATGAGCAGTTCTTC. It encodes CASSLLAGGPNEQFF.

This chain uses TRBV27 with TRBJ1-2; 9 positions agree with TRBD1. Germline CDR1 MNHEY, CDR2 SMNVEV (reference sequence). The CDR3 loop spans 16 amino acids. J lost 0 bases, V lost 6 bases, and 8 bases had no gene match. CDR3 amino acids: CASSQTGTGPNYGYTF. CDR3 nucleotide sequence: TGTGCCAGCAGCCAAACCGGGACAGGGCCTAACTATGGCTACACCTTC.

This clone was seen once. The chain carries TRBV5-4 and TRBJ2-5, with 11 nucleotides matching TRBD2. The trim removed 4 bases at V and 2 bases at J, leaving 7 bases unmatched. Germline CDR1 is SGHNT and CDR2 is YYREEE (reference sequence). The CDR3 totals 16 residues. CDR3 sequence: CASSQPGLAAQETQYF. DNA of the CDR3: TGTGCCAGCAGCCAGCCGGGACTAGCGGCGCAAGAGACCCAGTACTTC.

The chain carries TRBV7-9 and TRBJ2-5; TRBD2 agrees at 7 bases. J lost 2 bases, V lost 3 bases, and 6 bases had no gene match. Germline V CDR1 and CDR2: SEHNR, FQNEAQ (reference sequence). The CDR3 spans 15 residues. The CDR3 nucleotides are TGTGCCAGCAGCTTGGCGGGCGGGAGTCAAGAGACCCAGTACTTC. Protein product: CASSLAGGSQETQYF.

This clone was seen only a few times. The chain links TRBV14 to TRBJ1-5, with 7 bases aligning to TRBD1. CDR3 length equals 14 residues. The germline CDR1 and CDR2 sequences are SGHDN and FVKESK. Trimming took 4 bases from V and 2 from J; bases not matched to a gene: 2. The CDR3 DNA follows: TGTGCCAGCAGCCCCGGGACAGGCAATCAGCCCCAGCATTTT. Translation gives CASSPGTGNQPQHF.